The entry that follows covers one T cell receptor (beta chain) sequence. Its antigen remains unidentified. Clones were sequenced by immunoSEQ multiplex PCR, and TCRdb holds only the in-frame ones, with some missing. The table records 150,000 or so clones, 92% of them present only once. V lost 5 bases to trimming and J lost 2 bases; unmatched junction nucleotides: 5. Germline V CDR1 and CDR2: SGHTA, FQGNSA. The CDR3 consists of 14 residues. These data are taken from a study of T cell responses to AZD1222 COVID-19 vaccine. Study conclusions and caveats: Regions 160-218 and 743-854 held dominance among vaccine-associated CD4 TCRs, which spanned spike. Most donors were white British and more were female, and clonal diversity was possibly underestimated. Close to half of all spike-specific TCRs reportedly target regions of the variants that are unmutated.

This chain links TRBV7-2 with TRBJ2-5; TRBD2 agrees at 7 bases. The clonotype comes from an adult in good health. This sample comprised peripheral blood, obtained on day 0 of AZD1222 vaccination. Written as DNA, the CDR3 is TGTGCCAGCAGCGAGCAAGCGGGGCAAGAGACCCAGTACTTC. Protein sequence: CASSEQAGQETQYF. Using reference TRBV7-2 and TRBJ2-5 for the parts outside the CDR3, the full variable domain is GAGVSQSPSNKVTEKGKDVELRCDPISGHTALYWYRQSLGQGLEFLIYFQGNSAPDKSGLPSDRFSAERTGGSVSTLTIQRTQQEDSAVYLCASSEQAGQETQYFGPGTRLLVL.